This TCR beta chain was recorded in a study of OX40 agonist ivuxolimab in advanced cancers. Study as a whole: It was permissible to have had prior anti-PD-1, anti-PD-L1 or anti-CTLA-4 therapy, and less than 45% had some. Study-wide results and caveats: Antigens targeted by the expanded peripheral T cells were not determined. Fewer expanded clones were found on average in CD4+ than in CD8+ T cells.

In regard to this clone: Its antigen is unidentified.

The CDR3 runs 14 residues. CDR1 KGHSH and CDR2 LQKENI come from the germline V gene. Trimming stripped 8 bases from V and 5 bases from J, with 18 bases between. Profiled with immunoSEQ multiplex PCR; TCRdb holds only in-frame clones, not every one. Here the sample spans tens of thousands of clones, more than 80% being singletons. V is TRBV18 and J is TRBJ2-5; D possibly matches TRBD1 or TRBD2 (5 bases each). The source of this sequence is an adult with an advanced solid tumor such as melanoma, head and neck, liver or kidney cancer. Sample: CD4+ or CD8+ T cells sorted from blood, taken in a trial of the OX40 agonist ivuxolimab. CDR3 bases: TGTGCCAGCAACCGAGGGCAGGGCTTGGAGACCCAGTACTTC. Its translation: CASNRGQGLETQYF.